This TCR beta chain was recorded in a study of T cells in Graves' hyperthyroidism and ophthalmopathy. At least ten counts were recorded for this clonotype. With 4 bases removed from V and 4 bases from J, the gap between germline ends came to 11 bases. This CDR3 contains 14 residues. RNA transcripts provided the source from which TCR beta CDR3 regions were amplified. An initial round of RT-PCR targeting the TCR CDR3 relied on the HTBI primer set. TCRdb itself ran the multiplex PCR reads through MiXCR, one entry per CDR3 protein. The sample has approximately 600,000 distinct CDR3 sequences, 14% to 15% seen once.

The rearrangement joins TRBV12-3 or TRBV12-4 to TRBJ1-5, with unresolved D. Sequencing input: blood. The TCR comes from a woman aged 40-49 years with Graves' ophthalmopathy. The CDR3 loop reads CASSSRRNNQPQHF. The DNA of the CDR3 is TGTGCCAGCAGTTCTCGACGGAATAATCAGCCCCAGCATTTT.